This T cell receptor beta chain is drawn from a study of metastatic and nonmetastatic thyroid tumors. Study as a whole: From malignant and benign thyroid patients, repertoires in blood and in tumor or nodule tissue were compared.

There were no patients who had received any treatment before thyroid surgery. In the original workflow: Clinicopathological groups supplied CDR3 differences that were used to build a distant-metastasis classifier for papillary thyroid cancer. Using MiXCR, TCRdb re-called clones from the PCR reads. The V and J calls come from TCRdb's annotation, not from the publication. This table holds some 11,000 clones, 25% to 40% found once. This clone was detected ten times or more. Its specificity is not known. The study's findings and limits: Reports indicated that malignant thyroid tumors showed significantly higher TCR beta diversity than benign nodules did, in blood and tumor.

This CDR3 comprises 14 residues. Germline V CDR1 and CDR2: SGHTS, YDEGEE. V lost 4 bases to trimming and J lost 4 bases; unmatched junction nucleotides: 2. This receptor was taken from a female donor with papillary thyroid cancer or a benign thyroid nodule (not recorded which). Some clones in this sample may be carry-over from other donors' samples. The chain recombines TRBV5-8 with TRBJ2-5; TRBD2 agrees at 12 bases. The material sequenced was tumor tissue. The CDR3 reads CASSMTSGRETQYF. DNA of the CDR3: TGTGCCAGCAGCATGACTAGCGGGAGAGAGACCCAGTACTTC.